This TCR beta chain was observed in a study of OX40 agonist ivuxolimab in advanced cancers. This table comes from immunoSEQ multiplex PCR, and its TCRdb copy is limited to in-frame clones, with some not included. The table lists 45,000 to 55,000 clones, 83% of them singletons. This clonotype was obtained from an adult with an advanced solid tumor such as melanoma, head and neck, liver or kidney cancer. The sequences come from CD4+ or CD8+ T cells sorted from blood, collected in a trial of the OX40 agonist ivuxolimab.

In DNA form, the CDR3 reads TGTGCCAGCAGCCAGACCGACAGGGGTCAGTTCTTC. It codes for CASSQTDRGQFF. This sequence joins TRBV7-6 and TRBJ2-1; 8 bases align to TRBD1. Germline values: CDR1 SGHVS, CDR2 FNYEAQ. Unmatched junction bases numbered 7, after V lost 5 bases and J lost 13 bases. There are 12 residues in the CDR3. Using reference TRBV7-6 and TRBJ2-1 for the parts outside the CDR3, the full variable domain is GAGVSQSPRYKVTKRGQDVALRCDPISGHVSLYWYRQALGQGPEFLTYFNYEAQQDKSGLPNDRFSAERPEGSISTLTIQRTEQRDSAMYRCASSQTDRGQFFGPGTRLTVL.